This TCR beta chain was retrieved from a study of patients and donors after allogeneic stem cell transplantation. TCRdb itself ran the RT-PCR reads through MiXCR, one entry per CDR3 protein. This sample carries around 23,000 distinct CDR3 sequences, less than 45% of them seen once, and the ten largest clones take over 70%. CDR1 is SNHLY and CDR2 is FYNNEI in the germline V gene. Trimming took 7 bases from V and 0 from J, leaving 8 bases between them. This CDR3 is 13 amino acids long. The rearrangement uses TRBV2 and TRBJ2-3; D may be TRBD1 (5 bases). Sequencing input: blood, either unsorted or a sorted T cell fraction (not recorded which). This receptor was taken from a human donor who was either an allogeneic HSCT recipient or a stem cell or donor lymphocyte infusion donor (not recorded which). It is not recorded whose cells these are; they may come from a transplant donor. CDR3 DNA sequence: TGTGCCAGCAAGACAGCTAGCACAGATACGCAGTATTTT. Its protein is CASKTASTDTQYF.